The next 21 T cell receptor beta chains were all read from a single sample in a study of T cell responses to AZD1222 COVID-19 vaccine. Method: immunoSEQ multiplex PCR; TCRdb's copy keeps in-frame clones and lacks some. The data contain approximately 130,000 clones, more than 85% of them singletons. Here the sequenced sample was peripheral blood, taken on day 0 of AZD1222 vaccination. These receptors were taken from an adult in good health.

This clone was counted between two and nine times. The chain is built from TRBV3-1 (or the pseudogene TRBV3-2) and TRBJ1-3; tentatively, D is TRBD1 (5 bases). The germline V and J ends were trimmed by 3 bases and 6 bases, with 12 bases remaining between them. The CDR3 is 14 amino acids. Germline CDR1 LGHDT, CDR2 YNNKEL (reference sequence). In DNA, the CDR3 is TGTGCCAGCAGCCATGCGACAGCGAAAAACACCATATATTTT. This gives the protein CASSHATAKNTIYF.

This clone was observed a single time. The chain recombines TRBV7-9 with TRBJ2-1; possibly TRBD1 for D (5 bases). V gave up 6 bases and J gave up 10 bases, with 19 bases separating them. CDR3 length equals 14 residues. CDR1 SEHNR and CDR2 FQNEAQ come from the germline V gene (reference sequence). CDR3 DNA: TGTGCCAGCAGTCTTAACACTGACAGTAGGGAGCAGTTCTTC. Translating it yields CASSLNTDSREQFF.

This clone occurred once. This rearrangement joins TRBV7-2 to TRBJ1-5; the D gene is possibly TRBD1 (5 bases). V dropped 3 bases and J dropped 12 bases, with 12 bases sitting between them. The CDR3 is 12 amino acids. In germline, CDR1 is SGHTA, CDR2 FQGNSA. The CDR3 DNA is TGTGCCAGCAGCTTTGTGTCTGGGGGCCAGCATTTT. Its translation: CASSFVSGGQHF.

The chain joins TRBV6-5 to TRBJ1-4, with D unclear. V was pared by 2 bases and J by 6 bases, with 10 bases between. The CDR3 has 14 residues. Germline V gene lookup returns CDR1 MNHEY and CDR2 SVGAGI. CDR3 residues: CASSYRRWDEKLFF. Here the CDR3 DNA reads TGTGCCAGCAGTTACCGGAGATGGGATGAAAAACTGTTTTTT.

CDR3: CASSVRGWETQYF. As DNA, the CDR3 is TGTGCCAGCAGCGTCAGGGGATGGGAGACCCAGTACTTC. V usage is TRBV9 and J usage is TRBJ2-5, with TRBD1 as a possible D gene (6 bases). Per the germline V gene, CDR1 is SGDLS and CDR2 is YYNGEE. Trimming stripped 2 bases from V and 5 bases from J, with 10 bases between. CDR3 length equals 13 residues.

The V call is TRBV11-2, the J call TRBJ1-2, with D tentatively TRBD1 (5 bases). The CDR3 runs to 13 residues. The ends were cut back, 3 bases at V and 5 bases at J, with 10 bases in the middle. Germline CDR1 SGHAT, CDR2 FQNNGV. This CDR3 is CASSFGGKYGYTF. The CDR3 region has the DNA TGTGCCAGCAGCTTCGGGGGGAAGTATGGCTACACCTTC.

This rearrangement joins TRBV7-8 to TRBJ2-5, with 13 bases identical to TRBD2. Germline V gives CDR1 SGHVS, CDR2 FQNEAQ. Unmatched junction bases numbered 2, after V lost 2 bases and J lost 5 bases. This CDR3 comprises 15 residues. The CDR3 sequence is CASSLPLAGGETQYF. The CDR3 DNA sequence: TGTGCCAGCAGCTTACCACTAGCGGGAGGGGAGACCCAGTACTTC.

The rearrangement links TRBV7-2 to TRBJ2-7; possible D gene TRBD2, 6 bases. This CDR3 has 15 amino acids. V gave up 5 bases and J gave up 4 bases, with 18 bases separating them. Germline V lookup: CDR1 SGHTA, CDR2 FQGNSA. CDR3 coding DNA: TGTGCCAGCAGCCTTGGAGGGAATTTTCAGTACGAGCAGTACTTC. It is translated as CASSLGGNFQYEQYF.

With regard to this clone: The sample carries other DNA sequences with the same CDR3. This rearrangement joins TRBV7-9 to TRBJ1-5; D unresolved. The CDR3 consists of 12 residues. The ends were cut back, 1 base at V and 6 bases at J, with 4 bases in the middle. Germline lookup yields CDR1 SEHNR and CDR2 FQNEAQ (reference sequence). The CDR3, as DNA: TGTGCCAGCAGCTTAGGCGGTCAGCCCCAGCATTTT. As protein: CASSLGGQPQHF.

The J gene is TRBJ2-7, the V gene TRBV19, with 10 positions matching TRBD2. CDR3 size: 13 residues. With V trimmed by 3 bases and J by 12 bases, 8 bases remained unmatched. Germline CDR1 LNHDA, CDR2 SQIVND (reference sequence). Here the CDR3 reads CASSIKREGQMYF. As DNA, the CDR3 is TGTGCCAGTAGTATTAAGCGGGAGGGCCAAATGTACTTC.

The rearrangement joins TRBV19 to TRBJ1-2; a weak D match, TRBD1 (5 bases). V gave up 9 bases and J gave up 0 bases, with 14 bases separating them. The length of the CDR3 is 14 residues. The germline V gene encodes CDR1 LNHDA and CDR2 SQIVND (reference sequence). The CDR3 reads CASRRDGSNYGYTF. The CDR3 bases are TGTGCCAGCCGGAGGGACGGGTCTAACTATGGCTACACCTTC.

The chain recombines TRBV16 with TRBJ2-5; tentatively, D is TRBD2 (5 bases). This CDR3 contains 16 residues. Deletions cut 3 bases from V and 2 bases from J, with 16 bases between. Per germline, CDR1 KGHSY and CDR2 FQNENV. In nucleotides, the CDR3 is TGTGCCAGCAGCCACCGCGGACTCACTAATCAAGAGACCCAGTACTTC. Its translation is CASSHRGLTNQETQYF.

The chain joins TRBV3-1 (or the pseudogene TRBV3-2) to TRBJ1-2; 8 nucleotides agree with TRBD1. Germline V gene lookup returns CDR1 LGHDT and CDR2 YNNKEL (reference sequence). Trimming cost V 2 bases and J 4 bases; bases outside gene matches: 9. There are 16 residues in the CDR3. In DNA form, the CDR3 reads TGTGCCAGCAGCCAAACCACGGACAGGGAGTTCTATGGCTACACCTTC. This codes for CASSQTTDREFYGYTF.

The gene calls are TRBV9 and TRBJ2-1; 8 bases match TRBD2. Germline lookup yields CDR1 SGDLS and CDR2 YYNGEE. The CDR3 consists of 15 residues. V lost 0 bases, J lost 9 bases, and 8 bases stayed unmatched. CDR3 sequence: CASSVEGGLGSEQFF. The CDR3 bases are TGTGCCAGCAGCGTAGAGGGGGGACTAGGGAGTGAGCAGTTCTTC.

This chain uses TRBV3-1 (or the pseudogene TRBV3-2) with TRBJ2-1; 7 nucleotides agree with TRBD2. CDR1 is LGHDT and CDR2 is YNNKEL in the germline V gene (reference sequence). With 2 bases clipped from V and 9 bases from J, the junction kept 4 bases outside the gene matches. The CDR3 runs 13 residues. In DNA form, the CDR3 reads TGTGCCAGCAGCCAACTGCGGGAGAGTGAGCAGTTCTTC. Amino acid sequence: CASSQLRESEQFF.

This clone has only one observation. The rearrangement uses TRBV5-8 and TRBJ1-6; D ambiguous. The CDR3 runs 12 residues. The ends were cut back, 0 bases at V and 16 bases at J, with 11 bases in the middle. The germline gives CDR1 SGHTS, CDR2 YDEGEE. The CDR3 spells CASSLAGLGLHF. The CDR3 coding sequence is TGTGCCAGCAGCTTGGCCGGGTTGGGACTCCACTTT.

The rearrangement uses TRBV30 and TRBJ2-3; possibly TRBD2 for D (6 bases). Germline lookup yields CDR1 GTSNPN and CDR2 SVGIG (reference sequence). V was trimmed by 2 bases and J by 4 bases, leaving 13 bases between them. There are 14 residues in the CDR3. In DNA form, the CDR3 reads TGTGCCTGGAGTCAGTCGGGAGCCGCAGATACGCAGTATTTT. It translates to CAWSQSGAADTQYF. Based on the CDR3 plus reference TRBV30 and TRBJ2-3, the full variable domain is SQTIHQWPATLVQPVGSPLSLECTVEGTSNPNLYWYRQAAGRGLQLLFYSVGIGQISSEVPQNLSASRPQDRQFILSSKKLLLSDSGFYLCAWSQSGAADTQYFGPGTRLTVL.

The chain couples TRBV19 to TRBJ1-2; weak D call: TRBD1 (6 bases). Germline values: CDR1 LNHDA, CDR2 SQIVND (reference sequence). Trimming pared 3 bases from V and 4 bases from J, leaving 15 bases between. The CDR3 extends over 15 amino acids. CDR3 nucleotide sequence: TGTGCCAGTAGTATCCCGAACAGGGTTGGCTATGGCTACACCTTC. Translating gives CASSIPNRVGYGYTF.

The chain has TRBV13 and TRBJ1-4; D is possibly TRBD1 (5 bases). Germline V gene sequence: CDR1 PRHDT, CDR2 FYEKMQ (reference sequence). V was cut by 3 bases and J by 0 bases, with 11 bases left in between. The CDR3 is 16 residues long. CDR3 sequence reads: CASSFGHKATNEKLFF. The CDR3 coding sequence is TGTGCCAGCAGCTTCGGACACAAGGCAACTAATGAAAAACTGTTTTTT.

The gene calls are TRBV4-3 and TRBJ1-6; D is unresolved. The CDR3 extends over 16 amino acids. Germline-derived CDR1 and CDR2 are LGHNA and YSLEER. Trimming stripped 0 bases from V and 0 bases from J, with 6 bases between. The CDR3 nucleotides are TGCGCCAGCAGCCAAGACAGGAGCTCCTATAATTCACCCCTCCACTTT. Translating gives CASSQDRSSYNSPLHF.

The chain carries TRBV20-1 and TRBJ2-1; D might be TRBD2 (5 bases). The CDR3 covers 16 residues. CDR1 is DFQATT, CDR2 SNEGSKA, per germline (reference sequence). The V end was cut by 3 bases, the J end by 0 bases, with 15 bases between. CDR3 amino acids: CSASSGSGISYNEQFF. Here the CDR3 DNA reads TGCAGTGCTAGTTCTGGGTCGGGAATCTCCTACAATGAGCAGTTCTTC.